The 4 T cell receptor beta chains presented below share a single source sample, sequenced in a study of metastatic and nonmetastatic thyroid tumors. From the PCR reads, TCRdb re-called clones with MiXCR. The data show 43,000 or so clones, roughly 15% seen once. No patient received treatment before thyroid surgery. Sequencing used blood. The receptors were gathered from a female donor with papillary thyroid cancer or a benign thyroid nodule (not recorded which). Some clones in this sample may be carry-over from other donors' samples.

This clone was counted many times. V and J are TRBV30 and TRBJ2-7, with 9 positions matching TRBD1. CDR3 length equals 15 residues. Germline CDR1 and CDR2: GTSNPN and SVGIG (reference sequence). V trimming: 2 bases; J trimming: 5 bases; junction bases outside the gene matches: 10. The CDR3: CAWSSAGQGFHEQYF. Written as DNA, the CDR3 is TGTGCCTGGAGTTCCGCCGGACAGGGGTTCCACGAGCAGTACTTC. The whole variable domain, remainder taken from reference TRBV30 and TRBJ2-7, is SQTIHQWPATLVQPVGSPLSLECTVEGTSNPNLYWYRQAAGRGLQLLFYSVGIGQISSEVPQNLSASRPQDRQFILSSKKLLLSDSGFYLCAWSSAGQGFHEQYFGPGTRLTVT.

This clone was recorded many times. The rearrangement links TRBV7-3 to TRBJ2-1, with D tentatively TRBD2 (6 bases). CDR1 and CDR2 (germline): SGHTA, FQGTGA. Trimming shortened V by 1 base and J by 8 bases, and 6 bases separated the two germline ends. The CDR3 is made up of 12 amino acids. The chain's CDR3 is CASSLSGDEQFF. CDR3 nucleotides: TGTGCCAGCAGCTTAAGCGGGGATGAGCAGTTCTTC. The full variable domain, in which reference TRBV7-3 and TRBJ2-1 provide the parts outside the CDR3, is GAGVSQTPSNKVTEKGKYVELRCDPISGHTALYWYRQSLGQGPEFLIYFQGTGAADDSGLPNDRFFAVRPEGSVSTLKIQRTERGDSAVYLCASSLSGDEQFFGPGTRLTVL.

This clone was seen repeatedly, ten times or more. V and J are TRBV6-2 or TRBV6-3 and TRBJ2-1, with 7 bases matching TRBD2. The CDR3 totals 18 residues. Germline lookup yields CDR1 MNHEY and CDR2 SVGEGT. The V segment lost 7 bases and the J segment 1 base; nucleotides outside the gene matches: 16. CDR3 sequence reads: CASTSNVLGGSSYNEQFF. The CDR3 DNA follows: TGTGCCAGCACGTCCAACGTTCTGGGAGGGAGTTCCTACAATGAGCAGTTCTTC.

This clone appeared a few times. This chain uses TRBV24-1 with TRBJ2-1; the D gene could be TRBD1 or TRBD2 (5 bases each). From germline, CDR1 is KGHDR and CDR2 SFDVKD. Trimming removed 6 bases at V and 12 bases at J, with 14 bases between. The CDR3 has 12 amino acids. CDR3 residues: CATSRGTGGQFF. The CDR3 DNA reads as TGTGCCACCAGTCGAGGGACGGGTGGGCAGTTCTTC.